This section outlines one T cell receptor beta chain sequence together with its context. This entry is derived from a study of blood T cell repertoires in COVID-19. About the research overall: From T cells, B-cell-depleted T cells, or PBMCs came the material, which was cDNA or gDNA.

From germline, CDR1 is ENHRY and CDR2 SYGVKD. V lost 3 bases to trimming and J lost 2 bases, with 20 bases between them. The CDR3 is made up of 18 amino acids. Original data processing: Amplifying reference gene primers gave estimates of nucleated cell counts. Data came from immunoSEQ multiplex PCR; TCRdb stores just in-frame clones and leaves some out. That table furnishes V, J and clone size, whereas the DNA furnished D and trimming. Of around 160,000 clones listed, 80% were seen once; the top ten hold roughly 6%. Sequenced material: PBMCs or T cells enriched from blood (not recorded which). The rearrangement uses TRBV10-3 and TRBJ1-3; D not resolved. This TCR was recovered from a middle-aged man who had recovered from COVID-19. The chain's CDR3 is CAISEQAGSTATGNTIYF. The CDR3 coding sequence is TGTGCCATCAGTGAACAAGCGGGAAGTACCGCCACTGGAAACACCATATATTTT.